These 5 T cell receptor beta chains came from one sample sequenced in a study of T cells after posttransplantation cyclophosphamide. Method: immunoSEQ multiplex PCR; TCRdb's copy keeps in-frame clones and lacks some. This record lists roughly 7,200 clones, none seen once only, and the top ten clones contain 4.5% to 6%. A marrow graft followed busulfan-fludarabine conditioning, with cyclophosphamide on days +3 and +4. The sample consisted of PBMCs, taken after allogeneic stem cell transplant with posttransplant cyclophosphamide. Receptor source: a female patient aged 45 to 65 who received an allogeneic stem cell transplant from an unrelated donor, was CMV-positive, and had acute GVHD only. Some T cells may be provided by the graft donor.

This clone came up many times. The chain links TRBV28 to TRBJ2-7; perhaps TRBD2 as D (5 bases). V shed 6 bases and J shed 0 bases, with 15 bases lying between them. The CDR3 covers 15 residues. Germline V lookup: CDR1 MDHEN, CDR2 SYDVKM. CDR3: CASSLGGLSSYEQYF. The DNA for the CDR3 is TGTGCCAGCAGCCTGGGCGGGCTAAGCTCCTACGAGCAGTACTTC.

This clone appeared a few times. The rearrangement links TRBV6-1 to TRBJ1-6; the D is unclear. V gave up 2 bases and J gave up 14 bases, with 10 bases separating them. CDR1 and CDR2 from the germline V gene are MNHNS and SASEGT. CDR3 length equals 12 residues. This CDR3 reads CASSETHHSLHF. The CDR3 DNA is TGTGCCAGCAGTGAAACACACCATTCCCTCCACTTT.

Many counts were recorded for this clone. V gene TRBV27 combines with J gene TRBJ2-3; D remains ambiguous. Germline-derived CDR1 and CDR2 are MNHEY and SMNVEV (reference sequence). V was clipped by 5 bases and J by 4 bases, with 10 bases between them. The CDR3 is 13 amino acids. The CDR3 DNA follows: TGTGCCAGCAGTATTAAGGAGTCAGATACGCAGTATTTT. Its protein is CASSIKESDTQYF.

In this sample, this clone turned up a few times. CDR3 sequence (DNA): TGTGCCAGCAGCCCTGGGCTGACAGATACGCAGTATTTT. It encodes CASSPGLTDTQYF. The chain has TRBV7-2 and TRBJ2-3; D unclear. CDR3 length: 13 amino acids. V shed 5 bases and J shed 3 bases, with 9 bases lying between them. The germline gives CDR1 SGHTA, CDR2 FQGNSA. Using reference TRBV7-2 and TRBJ2-3 for the parts outside the CDR3, the full variable domain is GAGVSQSPSNKVTEKGKDVELRCDPISGHTALYWYRQSLGQGLEFLIYFQGNSAPDKSGLPSDRFSAERTGGSVSTLTIQRTQQEDSAVYLCASSPGLTDTQYFGPGTRLTVL.

This clone has a handful of counts. V gene TRBV6-1 combines with J gene TRBJ2-1, with 8 bases that match TRBD2. Germline assignment: CDR1 MNHNS and CDR2 SASEGT. CDR3 length: 15 residues. The ends lost 6 bases at V and 10 bases at J; junction bases unmatched: 14. In DNA, the CDR3 is TGTGCCAGCAGGGAGAGGGTAGCGGGGACGTTGGAGCAGTTCTTC. This codes for CASRERVAGTLEQFF.